One sample yielded the 29 T cell receptor beta chains listed below, sequenced in a study of T cells in Graves' hyperthyroidism and ophthalmopathy. RNA transcripts yielded amplified TCR beta CDR3 regions. With the HTBI primer set, the TCR CDR3 went through a first round of RT-PCR. MiXCR was run by TCRdb on the multiplex PCR reads, yielding one entry per CDR3 protein. The table records under 650,000 distinct CDR3 sequences, around 15% of them present only once. Input material: blood. The receptors come from a woman in her 30s with Graves' hyperthyroidism.

As to this clonotype: A much larger clone differs by one base, so this may be a read error. V gene TRBV13 combines with J gene TRBJ2-5, with D perhaps assigned TRBD1 or TRBD2 (5 bases each). The CDR3 is 15 amino acids. Germline loops: CDR1 PRHDT, CDR2 FYEKMQ (reference sequence). The CDR3 sequence is CASSLFGTLEEAQYF. In nucleotides, the CDR3 is TGTGCCAGCAGCTTATTTGGGACCCTCGAAGAGGCCCAGTACTTC.

V is TRBV19 and J is TRBJ2-1, with TRBD2 matching 8 bases. Trimming at V came to 3 bases and at J to 3 bases, leaving 7 bases not matched to a gene. The germline V gene has CDR1 LNHDA and CDR2 SQIVND (reference sequence). The CDR3 covers 16 residues. DNA for the CDR3: TGTGCCAGTAGTATCCCGCGGGGGGCGGGCTACAATGAGCAGTTCTTC. Translated, it gives CASSIPRGAGYNEQFF.

This clonotype was observed at least ten times. The DNA of the CDR3 is TGTGCCAGCAGGCGTCCAGCGGGGGCTAGCACAGATACGCAGTATTTT. This codes for CASRRPAGASTDTQYF. V and J are TRBV28 and TRBJ2-3, with 8 bases fitting TRBD2. V was pared by 6 bases and J by 0 bases, with 8 bases of the junction left unmatched. The CDR3 totals 16 residues. CDR1 is MDHEN and CDR2 is SYDVKM in the germline V gene. Looking up the rest from reference TRBV28 and TRBJ2-3 gives the full variable domain: DVKVTQSSRYLVKRTGEKVFLECVQDMDHENMFWYRQDPGLGLRLIYFSYDVKMKEKGDIPEGYSVSREKKERFSLILESASTNQTSMYLCASRRPAGASTDTQYFGPGTRLTVL.

This clonotype was observed a few times. The V and J genes are TRBV29-1 and TRBJ1-2; D not certain. The V and J ends lost 3 bases and 7 bases respectively, with 12 bases between them. Germline values: CDR1 SQVTM, CDR2 ANQGSEA. This CDR3 contains 12 residues. The CDR3 nucleotides read TGCAGCGTTGAGGAACAAGCCCTTGGCTACACCTTC. Translation gives CSVEEQALGYTF.

In regard to this clonotype: The junction does not match germline at one end; this may be a read error. This sequence joins TRBV7-7 and TRBJ2-5; D not resolved. Per the germline V gene, CDR1 is SSHAT and CDR2 is FNYEAQ (reference sequence). The CDR3 is made up of 14 amino acids. The CDR3, as DNA: TGTGCTAGCAGCCTGTATGGTCAACAAGAGACCCAGTACTTC. Protein: CASSLYGQQETQYF.

This clonotype turned up a few times. This chain uses TRBV5-1 with TRBJ1-4; the D gene is possibly TRBD1 (5 bases). The V and J ends lost 1 base and 7 bases respectively, with 8 bases between them. The CDR3 loop spans 13 amino acids. CDR1 SGHRS and CDR2 YFSETQ come from the germline V gene. The CDR3 bases are TGCGCCAGCAGCTTGAGGGGTCGTGAAAAACTGTTTTTT. It codes for CASSLRGREKLFF.

This clonotype was detected a few times. J is TRBJ2-3 and V is TRBV4-3, with TRBD2 as a possible D gene (5 bases). V was clipped by 0 bases and J by 3 bases, with 13 bases between them. Germline CDR1 is LGHNA and CDR2 is YSLEER. The CDR3 has 16 residues. This chain's CDR3 is CASSQDRGSATDTQYF. The CDR3 DNA sequence: TGCGCCAGCAGCCAAGACCGAGGGAGTGCAACAGATACGCAGTATTTT.

The chain links TRBV4-2 to TRBJ2-1; 12 nucleotides align to TRBD2. Germline assignment: CDR1 LGHNA and CDR2 YNFKEQ. The CDR3 is 16 residues long. With 6 bases clipped from V and 8 bases from J, the junction kept 11 bases outside the gene matches. The CDR3 DNA follows: TGTGCCAGCAGTCCCGTGACTAGCGGGAGTCGATATGAGCAGTTCTTC. This codes for CASSPVTSGSRYEQFF.

At least ten counts were recorded for this clonotype. The gene calls are TRBV28 and TRBJ1-6, with TRBD1 identical over 8 bases. This CDR3 has 18 amino acids. Germline CDR1 is MDHEN and CDR2 is SYDVKM. Trimming removed 3 bases from V and 1 base from J; junction bases left unmatched: 8. The CDR3 sequence is CASSFGRGQGSYNSPLHF. The DNA for the CDR3 is TGTGCCAGCAGTTTCGGCAGGGGGCAAGGATCCTATAATTCACCCCTCCACTTT.

This clonotype was found many times. Here the CDR3 DNA reads TGCAGTGCCTCCCAGGCGGTGTTCGACGAGCAGTACTTC. It translates to CSASQAVFDEQYF. The gene calls are TRBV20-1 and TRBJ2-7; D is uncertain. Trimming took off 6 bases at V and 5 bases at J, with 17 bases between the two ends. In germline, CDR1 is DFQATT, CDR2 SNEGSKA (reference sequence). The CDR3 consists of 13 residues.

This clonotype showed up many times. CDR3 sequence: CSARSDTNQPQHF. DNA for the CDR3: TGCAGTGCTAGATCAGACACTAATCAGCCCCAGCATTTT. The V gene is TRBV20-1, the J gene TRBJ1-5; D is uncertain. CDR3 length: 13 residues. Germline CDR1 is DFQATT and CDR2 is SNEGSKA (reference sequence). Trimming took off 2 bases at V and 4 bases at J, with 9 bases between the two ends.

The V call is TRBV19, the J call TRBJ2-7, with D uncertain. Trimming removed 1 base at V and 0 bases at J, with 13 bases between. Per the germline V gene, CDR1 is LNHDA and CDR2 is SQIVND (reference sequence). The CDR3 is 16 residues long. In DNA, the CDR3 is TGTGCCAGTAGTATAGCCAGCGAGCTGATCTCCTACGAGCAGTACTTC. Translating it yields CASSIASELISYEQYF.

Details on this clonotype: It may be a read error: a sequence one base away is much more abundant. The chain employs TRBV28 and TRBJ2-7, with TRBD1 matching over 8 bases. Looked up from germline, CDR1 is MDHEN and CDR2 is SYDVKM. The CDR3 sequence is 12 residues long. J was trimmed by 6 bases and V by 9 bases; bases with no gene match: 7. CDR3 nucleotide sequence: TGTGCCAGTTCGACAGGGGAATGCGAGCAGTACTTC. Translation: CASSTGECEQYF. The variable domain in full, with the rest retrieved from reference TRBV28 and TRBJ2-7, is DVKVTQSSRYLVKRTGEKVFLECVQDMDHENMFWYRQDPGLGLRLIYFSYDVKMKEKGDIPEGYSVSREKKERFSLILESASTNQTSMYLCASSTGECEQYFGPGTRLTVT.

As regards this clonotype: It may be a read error: a sequence one base away is much more abundant. V gene TRBV7-8 combines with J gene TRBJ1-1; 8 nucleotides match TRBD1. CDR3 length: 18 amino acids. Germline V lookup: CDR1 SGHVS, CDR2 FQNEAQ. This CDR3 is CASSLAVRGQGVNIEAFF. CDR3 DNA sequence: TGTGCCAGCAGCTTAGCCGTACGCGGACAGGGTGTCAACATTGAAGCTTTCTTT.

Concerning this clonotype: This may be a read error, as it is one base from a much larger clone. The final CDR3 position lacks the conserved phenylalanine or tryptophan, pointing to a likely read error. The J gene is TRBJ2-3, the V gene TRBV6-9, with 9 bases identical to TRBD2. This CDR3 region has 16 residues. Germline V lookup: CDR1 MNHGY, CDR2 SVAAGI. DNA for the CDR3: TGTGCCATCAGTGATTCAAGCGGGAGGCCCACAGATACGCAGTATTCT. The encoded protein is CAISDSSGRPTDTQYS.

Here the CDR3 reads CASSHYSTGIQETQYF. The CDR3 DNA follows: TGTGCCAGCAGCCATTATTCGACGGGGATCCAAGAGACCCAGTACTTC. This chain links TRBV3-1 with TRBJ2-5; a possible D gene is TRBD2 (5 bases). The CDR3 is made up of 16 amino acids. V lost 3 bases and J lost 1, with 15 bases in between. Germline assignment: CDR1 LGHDT and CDR2 YNNKEL (reference sequence).

J is TRBJ2-3 and V is TRBV24-1; D possibly matches TRBD1 or TRBD2 (5 bases each). The CDR3 loop spans 16 amino acids. V was trimmed by 3 bases and J by 3 bases, leaving 15 bases between them. Per germline, CDR1 KGHDR and CDR2 SFDVKD. CDR3 coding DNA: TGTGCCACCAGTGATCCGAGGGACCTTGGGACAGATACGCAGTATTTT. Its translation: CATSDPRDLGTDTQYF.

This clonotype was observed many times. The chain couples TRBV29-1 to TRBJ2-3, with D maybe TRBD1 (5 bases). The germline gives CDR1 SQVTM, CDR2 ANQGSEA. Trimming shortened V by 7 bases and J by 0 bases, and 11 bases separated the two germline ends. This CDR3 is built from 13 residues. CDR3 DNA sequence: TGCAGCGGCAGGGCGGCTAGCACAGATACGCAGTATTTT. Residues: CSGRAASTDTQYF.

The V and J genes are TRBV7-2 and TRBJ2-1; possibly TRBD1 for D (6 bases). The V end lost 2 bases, the J end lost 8 bases, and 13 bases lay between the germline ends. CDR1 and CDR2 (germline): SGHTA, FQGNSA. The CDR3 covers 14 residues. The CDR3: CASSLQGQIHEQFF. The CDR3 DNA is TGTGCCAGCAGCTTACAAGGACAGATCCATGAGCAGTTCTTC. Complete variable domain (other parts from reference TRBV7-2 and TRBJ2-1): GAGVSQSPSNKVTEKGKDVELRCDPISGHTALYWYRQSLGQGLEFLIYFQGNSAPDKSGLPSDRFSAERTGGSVSTLTIQRTQQEDSAVYLCASSLQGQIHEQFFGPGTRLTVL.

This clonotype was found a few times. The CDR3 DNA reads as TGCAGCGTCGACAGGGGACTTAGCACAGATACGCAGTATTTT. Translation: CSVDRGLSTDTQYF. The V call is TRBV29-1, the J call TRBJ2-3; TRBD1 matches at 8 bases. This CDR3 region has 14 residues. Germline CDR1 and CDR2: SQVTM and ANQGSEA. The trim removed 6 bases at V and 0 bases at J, leaving 5 bases unmatched.

This clonotype turned up a few times. The chain combines TRBV2 with TRBJ2-7; D is unresolved. Trimming removed 4 bases at V and 2 bases at J, with 9 bases between. There are 13 residues in the CDR3. Germline V gene data show CDR1 as SNHLY and CDR2 as FYNNEI. CDR3 sequence: CASSVVGTYEQYF. The CDR3 DNA reads as TGTGCCAGCAGTGTCGTCGGAACCTACGAGCAGTACTTC.

This clonotype was counted only a few times. This chain connects TRBV11-2 to TRBJ2-1; 12 bases fit TRBD1. With 1 base clipped from V and 9 bases from J, the junction kept 4 bases outside the gene matches. This CDR3 contains 15 residues. CDR1 and CDR2 from the germline V gene are SGHAT and FQNNGV. The CDR3 sequence: CASSLGGTGGSEQFF. For the CDR3, the DNA is TGTGCCAGCAGCTTAGGCGGGACAGGGGGCAGTGAGCAGTTCTTC.

This clonotype has a handful of counts. The rearrangement uses TRBV9 and TRBJ1-1; D perhaps matches TRBD1 (5 bases). V was clipped by 4 bases and J by 7 bases, with 20 bases between them. This CDR3 has 15 residues. Germline assignment: CDR1 SGDLS and CDR2 YYNGEE. The CDR3 loop reads CASSPWQGGGVEAFF. The CDR3 DNA reads as TGTGCCAGCAGCCCATGGCAGGGCGGGGGGGTTGAAGCTTTCTTT.

This clonotype was seen many times. The chain recombines TRBV6-5 with TRBJ1-1; 7 bases fit TRBD1. The CDR3 totals 15 residues. Germline CDR1 and CDR2: MNHEY and SVGAGI. V was clipped by 2 bases and J by 0 bases; unmatched bases: 3. Here the CDR3 DNA reads TGTGCCAGCAGTTACACCGGACAGGTGAACACTGAAGCTTTCTTT. It is translated as CASSYTGQVNTEAFF.

At least ten counts were recorded for this clonotype. The chain employs TRBV2 and TRBJ1-5; 7 bases are shared with TRBD1. The CDR3 is made up of 14 amino acids. From germline, CDR1 is SNHLY and CDR2 FYNNEI. V lost 6 bases to trimming and J lost 1 base; unmatched junction nucleotides: 3. CDR3 in amino acids: CASRPDRSNQPQHF. The CDR3 DNA is TGTGCCAGCAGGCCGGACAGGAGCAATCAGCCCCAGCATTTT.

Remarks on this clonotype: This could be a read error, since a much larger clone is one nucleotide away. The V and J genes are TRBV11-3 and TRBJ2-1, with D possibly being TRBD2 (6 bases). Germline values: CDR1 SGHNT, CDR2 YENEEA. Between the trimmed V and J ends, which lost 5 bases and 12 bases, there was a span of 17 bases. The CDR3 is 13 amino acids. This chain's CDR3 is CASSPTIADGQFF. The CDR3 bases are TGTGCCAGCAGCCCGACGATAGCGGATGGGCAGTTCTTC.

This clonotype showed up just a few times. The rearrangement joins TRBV24-1 to TRBJ2-1, with TRBD1 matching over 10 bases. Trimming removed 4 bases from V and 5 bases from J; junction bases left unmatched: 7. CDR3 size: 16 residues. Germline V gene sequence: CDR1 KGHDR, CDR2 SFDVKD. The CDR3 spells CATSDQDRGLDNEQFF. DNA of the CDR3: TGTGCCACCAGTGACCAAGACAGGGGGCTTGACAATGAGCAGTTCTTC.

In DNA, the CDR3 is TGTGCCAGCAGCGTAGATGGCAGACAAGAGACCCAGTACTTC. It codes for CASSVDGRQETQYF. The genes are TRBV9 and TRBJ2-5; D unclear. V shed 0 bases and J shed 2 bases, with 8 bases lying between them. The CDR3 is 14 residues long. Germline values: CDR1 SGDLS, CDR2 YYNGEE.

This clonotype has at least ten counts. V and J are TRBV20-1 and TRBJ1-6, with D possibly TRBD1 on 6 matching bases. Germline lookup yields CDR1 DFQATT and CDR2 SNEGSKA (reference sequence). V was cut by 0 bases and J by 8 bases, with 14 bases left in between. CDR3 size: 15 residues. CDR3 sequence reads: CSARDPGGGDSPLHF. Here the CDR3 DNA reads TGCAGTGCTAGAGACCCTGGCGGGGGCGATTCACCCCTCCACTTT.